The 17 T cell receptor beta chains presented below share a single source sample, sequenced in a study of cytomegalovirus exposure and HLA in healthy donors. This PCR relied on a set of 60 Vbeta primers and 13 Jbeta primers. Produced via immunoSEQ multiplex PCR; TCRdb's table is partial and in-frame only. Of approximately 190,000 clones in the sample, around 81% were seen once. Input material: PBMCs. Every receptor here comes from a woman aged 18-29 years in good health and CMV-seropositive.

This clone was counted a few times. The chain couples TRBV5-1 to TRBJ1-3; unclear D gene. Germline V gene sequence: CDR1 SGHRS, CDR2 YFSETQ. V gave up 6 bases and J gave up 0 bases, with 19 bases separating them. This CDR3 region has 17 residues. The CDR3 is CASTNSLWGDSGNTIYF. The CDR3 bases are TGCGCCAGCACCAATAGTCTCTGGGGAGACTCTGGAAACACCATATATTTT.

The chain links TRBV6-5 to TRBJ1-4, with 8 bases fitting TRBD1. With 5 bases clipped from V and 7 bases from J, the junction kept 6 bases outside the gene matches. The germline V gene encodes CDR1 MNHEY and CDR2 SVGAGI. The CDR3 loop spans 14 amino acids. The CDR3 protein is CASSNGQGVEKLFF. In DNA, the CDR3 is TGTGCCAGCAGTAACGGACAGGGTGTTGAAAAACTGTTTTTT.

V gene TRBV5-6 combines with J gene TRBJ1-3, with 8 nucleotides matching TRBD1. V was pared by 6 bases and J by 0 bases, with 5 bases of the junction left unmatched. This CDR3 contains 15 residues. CDR1 and CDR2 from the germline V gene are SGHDT and YYEEEE. The chain's CDR3 is CASTTGGPSGNTIYF. The CDR3 nucleotides are TGTGCCAGCACCACAGGGGGGCCCTCTGGAAACACCATATATTTT.

The V call is TRBV7-9, the J call TRBJ2-5; a weak D match, TRBD2 (6 bases). Germline V gene lookup returns CDR1 SEHNR and CDR2 FQNEAQ (reference sequence). CDR3 length equals 16 residues. Between the trimmed V and J ends, which lost 5 bases and 5 bases, there was a span of 21 bases. The DNA of the CDR3 is TGTGCCAGCAGCCCAAAGGGGAGGAACAACCCGGAGACCCAGTACTTC. It yields the protein CASSPKGRNNPETQYF.

The genes are TRBV6-1 and TRBJ2-7; 8 nucleotides line up with TRBD1. Germline loops: CDR1 MNHNS, CDR2 SASEGT. CDR3 size: 14 residues. Unmatched junction bases numbered 14, after V lost 10 bases and J lost 6 bases. The CDR3 loop reads CAIRTVTGAFEQYF. CDR3 DNA: TGTGCCATCCGAACCGTGACAGGGGCCTTCGAGCAGTACTTC.

This sequence joins TRBV7-2 and TRBJ2-6, with 7 bases that match TRBD1. CDR1 is SGHTA, CDR2 FQGNSA, per germline. V trimming: 6 bases; J trimming: 1 base; junction bases outside the gene matches: 12. The CDR3 is made up of 18 amino acids. The CDR3 DNA reads TGTGCCAGCAGTTATAAAGGGGGCCAACAATCTGGGGCCAACGTCCTGACTTTC. This codes for CASSYKGGQQSGANVLTF.

The chain is built from TRBV7-2 and TRBJ2-6, with no clear D. The CDR3 spans 15 residues. The V end lost 5 bases, the J end lost 3 bases, and 11 bases lay between the germline ends. Germline assignment: CDR1 SGHTA and CDR2 FQGNSA. As DNA, the CDR3 is TGTGCCAGCAGCATAACTGGTGTTGGGGCCAACGTCCTGACTTTC. The encoded protein is CASSITGVGANVLTF.

In its sample, this clone was seen once. The chain is built from TRBV5-4 and TRBJ2-7, with 14 bases matching TRBD2. The CDR3 extends over 17 amino acids. The V gene's germline CDR1 is SGHNT and CDR2 YYREEE (reference sequence). Unmatched junction bases numbered 4, after V lost 2 bases and J lost 0 bases. CDR3 protein: CASSLGLAGGSSYEQYF. CDR3 DNA: TGTGCCAGCAGCTTAGGACTAGCGGGGGGTAGCTCCTACGAGCAGTACTTC.

V usage is TRBV7-9 and J usage is TRBJ2-1, with TRBD2 matching over 12 bases. Germline CDR1 SEHNR, CDR2 FQNEAQ (reference sequence). The CDR3 is 14 amino acids. Trimming took 3 bases from V and 9 from J; bases not matched to a gene: 3. In nucleotides, the CDR3 is TGTGCCAGCAGCTTTACACTAGCGGGGGGTGAGCAGTTCTTC. Translated, it gives CASSFTLAGGEQFF.

This chain's CDR3 is CASSAGSYNSPLHF. CDR3 nucleotide sequence: TGTGCCAGCAGCGCAGGCTCCTATAATTCACCCCTCCACTTT. The chain is built from TRBV9 and TRBJ1-6; D is undetermined. Between the trimmed V and J ends, which lost 3 bases and 0 bases, there was a span of 4 bases. This CDR3 comprises 14 residues. Germline V lookup: CDR1 SGDLS, CDR2 YYNGEE.

The V and J genes are TRBV28 and TRBJ1-3, with a possible D match to TRBD1 (5 bases). Germline lookup yields CDR1 MDHEN and CDR2 SYDVKM. The V gene lost 10 bases and the J gene lost 4 bases, with 17 bases spanning the gap. This CDR3 spans 14 amino acids. CDR3 sequence: CATKGRGVGNTIYF. The CDR3 DNA reads as TGTGCCACCAAGGGTCGGGGGGTAGGAAACACCATATATTTT. The full variable domain, completed using reference TRBV28 and TRBJ1-3, is DVKVTQSSRYLVKRTGEKVFLECVQDMDHENMFWYRQDPGLGLRLIYFSYDVKMKEKGDIPEGYSVSREKKERFSLILESASTNQTSMYLCATKGRGVGNTIYFGEGSWLTVV.

The chain couples TRBV11-3 to TRBJ1-1; D may be TRBD1 (6 bases). From germline, CDR1 is SGHNT and CDR2 YENEEA. Trimming removed 1 base from V and 0 bases from J, with 9 bases in between. The CDR3 covers 15 residues. CDR3: CASSLGTDLNTEAFF. The CDR3 DNA reads TGTGCCAGCAGCTTAGGGACAGATCTGAACACTGAAGCTTTCTTT.

The chain joins TRBV6-6 to TRBJ2-7, with 9 bases aligning to TRBD1. Germline-derived CDR1 and CDR2 are MNHNY and SVGAGI (reference sequence). V trimming: 5 bases; J trimming: 5 bases; junction bases outside the gene matches: 4. This CDR3 spans 13 amino acids. The CDR3 region is CASSVGTGNEQYF. CDR3 nucleotides: TGTGCCAGCAGTGTGGGGACAGGGAACGAGCAGTACTTC.

The chain links TRBV5-1 to TRBJ2-1; D possibly corresponds to TRBD2 (5 bases). V was clipped by 0 bases and J by 8 bases, with 9 bases between them. There are 13 residues in the CDR3. Germline CDR1 reads SGHRS; CDR2 reads YFSETQ. CDR3 residues: CASSLDGRDEQFF. The CDR3 DNA is TGCGCCAGCAGCTTGGATGGGCGGGATGAGCAGTTCTTC.

In its sample, this clone was seen once. The J gene is TRBJ1-2, the V gene TRBV7-2; TRBD1 is a possible D gene (5 bases). Trimming left V 0 bases short and J 2 bases short, with 13 bases between. This CDR3 has 16 residues. Germline CDR1 reads SGHTA; CDR2 reads FQGNSA. CDR3 in amino acids: CASSLAGWGGNYGYTF. The CDR3 coding sequence is TGTGCCAGCAGCTTAGCGGGATGGGGGGGGAACTATGGCTACACCTTC.

The rearrangement uses TRBV6-1 and TRBJ2-5; D may be TRBD1 (6 bases). The CDR3 is made up of 13 amino acids. V was trimmed by 6 bases and J by 5 bases, leaving 13 bases between them. Germline lookup yields CDR1 MNHNS and CDR2 SASEGT. CDR3 nucleotides: TGTGCCAGCAGATGGACAGTCCGGGAGACCCAGTACTTC. This encodes CASRWTVRETQYF.

This chain connects TRBV5-1 to TRBJ1-1, with TRBD1 as a possible D gene (5 bases). This CDR3 region has 13 residues. Germline-derived CDR1 and CDR2 are SGHRS and YFSETQ. Trimming left V 4 bases short and J 3 bases short, with 10 bases between. The CDR3 DNA follows: TGCGCCAGCAGCGGAGGGGTGGACACTGAAGCTTTCTTT. Its protein product is CASSGGVDTEAFF.